This T cell receptor beta chain comes out of a study of CD8+ T cells in alopecia areata. RNA extraction was followed by reverse transcription into cDNA, which acted as the sequencing template. The assay was immunoSEQ multiplex PCR, and TCRdb's table has in-frame clones only and misses some. Counted here are around 36,000 clones, roughly 53% occurring once; the ten biggest clones make up more than 1.5%. About this clone: The antigen is undetermined.

The study, taken as a whole, reports: Scalp samples also contribute reads from the resident alphabeta T cells found in normal skin. Shared TCR sequences were less clear between patients than in mice, possibly partly from HLA diversity.

CD4+ cells from a handful of patients were sorted into CD25+CD127- cells. Researchers gathered lesional scalp punch biopsies and peripheral blood from patients with alopecia areata. Unmatched junction bases numbered 3, after V lost 0 bases and J lost 3 bases. CDR1 and CDR2 (germline): SGHRS, YFSETQ. The CDR3 is made up of 16 amino acids. The TCR originated in a human donor with alopecia areata. Material for sequencing was CD4+ Tregs sorted from blood. The J gene is TRBJ2-2, the V gene TRBV5-1, with 9 nucleotides matching TRBD1. The CDR3 bases are TGCGCCAGCAGCTTGGCCGGGACAGGGTACACCGGGGAGCTGTTTTTT. It translates to CASSLAGTGYTGELFF.